Listed here is a single TCR beta chain. The sample belongs to a study of T cell responses to AZD1222 COVID-19 vaccine. Trimming stripped 10 bases from V and 4 bases from J, with 20 bases between. The CDR3 has 15 residues. Germline-derived CDR1 and CDR2 are SNHLY and FYNNEI. Measured with immunoSEQ multiplex PCR; TCRdb has only the in-frame clones, and not every one. Of 150,000 or so clones listed, roughly 92% were seen once; the top ten hold around 5.1%. The input for sequencing was peripheral blood, taken on day 0 of AZD1222 vaccination. The receptor's source is an adult in good health. The J gene is TRBJ1-5, the V gene TRBV2; D is undetermined. The CDR3 loop reads CATSTNSLGNQPQHF. The CDR3 DNA sequence: TGTGCCACGTCAACGAACTCGCTCGGAAATCAGCCCCAGCATTTT. The full variable domain, its missing parts supplied by reference TRBV2 and TRBJ1-5, is EPEVTQTPSHQVTQMGQEVILRCVPISNHLYFYWYRQILGQKVEFLVSFYNNEISEKSEIFDDQFSVERPDGSNFTLKIRSTKLEDSAMYFCATSTNSLGNQPQHFGDGTRLSIL.